These 21 T cell receptor beta chains came from one sample sequenced in a study of response to subunit inactivated influenza vaccine. TCRdb re-derived calls from the RT-PCR reads in MiXCR, one entry per CDR3 protein. The sample contains around 600,000 distinct CDR3 sequences, about 11% of which appear only once. The same sample was also studied in work on T cells expressing NK-cell markers. That report adds: Researchers built TCR beta cDNA using 5'RACE template switching with UMIs.

The sample here was PBMCs from blood, taken on the day of vaccination. These TCRs come from a man between 45 and 60 years old who received an inactivated influenza vaccine.

This clonotype has more than one count but fewer than ten. CDR3 DNA: TGTGCCAGCAGTGTCCGTAGTCTGGGGGGGGAGCAGTTCTTC. This encodes CASSVRSLGGEQFF. This sequence joins TRBV6-2 or TRBV6-3 and TRBJ2-1, with 7 nucleotides matching TRBD2. The CDR3 spans 14 residues. J was trimmed by 10 bases and V by 5 bases; bases with no gene match: 11. Germline CDR1 reads MNHEY; CDR2 reads SVGEGT.

About this clonotype itself: This clone may be a read error of a much larger clone one base away. No conserved phenylalanine or tryptophan ends this CDR3, so it is likely a read error. The J gene is TRBJ2-4, the V gene TRBV20-1; D ambiguous. V lost 8 bases, J lost 0 bases, and 17 bases lay in between. The CDR3 extends over 15 amino acids. Germline loops: CDR1 DFQATT, CDR2 SNEGSKA (reference sequence). The CDR3 DNA reads TGCAGTCCGTTGAGTTCCACTCTAGCCAAAAACATTCAGTACATC. Encoded protein: CSPLSSTLAKNIQYI.

This clonotype was detected a few times. This sequence joins TRBV4-3 and TRBJ2-1; 7 nucleotides align to TRBD1. Germline CDR1 reads LGHNA; CDR2 reads YSLEER. Trimming at V came to 4 bases and at J to 7 bases, leaving 4 bases not matched to a gene. The CDR3 contains 13 residues. The CDR3 is CASSPRQGNEQFF. Here the CDR3 DNA reads TGCGCCAGCAGCCCCCGACAGGGAAATGAGCAGTTCTTC.

This clonotype was counted between two and nine times. V gene TRBV28 combines with J gene TRBJ2-7; D is perhaps TRBD1 (6 bases). The ends were cut back, 3 bases at V and 5 bases at J, with 14 bases in the middle. CDR3 length: 14 residues. Per germline, CDR1 MDHEN and CDR2 SYDVKM. The CDR3 DNA reads as TGTGCCAGCAGTTTTACAGGGTATGATCACGAGCAGTACTTC. It codes for CASSFTGYDHEQYF.

This clonotype occurred a few times. This sequence joins TRBV20-1 and TRBJ2-1, with TRBD2 identical over 7 bases. This CDR3 region has 13 residues. The germline V gene encodes CDR1 DFQATT and CDR2 SNEGSKA (reference sequence). The V segment lost 3 bases and the J segment 5 bases; nucleotides outside the gene matches: 4. This CDR3 reads CSASGTIDNEQFF. The DNA for the CDR3 is TGCAGTGCTAGTGGGACTATTGACAATGAGCAGTTCTTC.

The chain joins TRBV20-1 to TRBJ2-3; D possibly corresponds to TRBD2 (7 bases). Trimming stripped 3 bases from V and 1 base from J, with 14 bases between. The CDR3 sequence is 15 residues long. Germline CDR1 is DFQATT and CDR2 is SNEGSKA (reference sequence). CDR3 in amino acids: CSARLGGAGTDTQYF. DNA of the CDR3: TGCAGTGCTAGGTTAGGGGGGGCCGGCACAGATACGCAGTATTTT.

The chain uses TRBV4-1 and TRBJ1-1, with 7 positions matching TRBD1. CDR1 is MGHRA, CDR2 YSYEKL, per germline. V lost 0 bases and J lost 4; bases outside the gene matches: 2. The CDR3 is made up of 14 amino acids. As DNA, the CDR3 is TGCGCCAGCAGCCAAGAGACAGGGTTCACTGAAGCTTTCTTT. Its protein product is CASSQETGFTEAFF.

The chain has TRBV27 and TRBJ2-7; D may correspond to TRBD1 or TRBD2 (5 bases each). Germline V gene data show CDR1 as MNHEY and CDR2 as SMNVEV (reference sequence). The CDR3 contains 13 residues. Trimming removed 1 base from V and 11 bases from J, with 15 bases in between. The CDR3 sequence: CASSLFAGQGEYF. The DNA of the CDR3 is TGTGCCAGCAGTTTATTCGCCGGCCAGGGAGAGTACTTC.

This clonotype was counted ten times or more. V and J are TRBV5-1 and TRBJ1-6; D unresolved. Germline V CDR1 and CDR2: SGHRS, YFSETQ. Trimming took 0 bases from V and 10 from J, leaving 8 bases between them. CDR3 size: 13 residues. CDR3 sequence reads: CASSLAGRSPLHF. CDR3 nucleotides: TGCGCCAGCAGCTTGGCCGGTCGATCACCCCTCCACTTT.

This clonotype has only a few counts. The rearrangement joins TRBV29-1 to TRBJ2-7; D unclear. V dropped 4 bases and J dropped 0 bases, with 7 bases sitting between them. Germline lookup yields CDR1 SQVTM and CDR2 ANQGSEA. The CDR3 extends over 12 amino acids. In nucleotides, the CDR3 is TGCAGCGTTGCCGGAAACTCCTACGAGCAGTACTTC. As protein: CSVAGNSYEQYF.

This clonotype was detected many times. The gene calls are TRBV15 and TRBJ2-2; D not certain. The CDR3 consists of 14 residues. V was cut by 2 bases and J by 2 bases, with 6 bases left in between. Per germline, CDR1 LNHNV and CDR2 YYDKDF (reference sequence). The CDR3 DNA reads TGTGCCACCAGCAGATACAAAAACACCGGGGAGCTGTTTTTT. It specifies CATSRYKNTGELFF.

This clonotype was counted only a few times. V and J are TRBV20-1 and TRBJ2-1, with 7 positions matching TRBD2. CDR1 is DFQATT and CDR2 is SNEGSKA in the germline V gene (reference sequence). This CDR3 spans 16 amino acids. Germline trimming cut 0 bases from V and 5 bases from J; bases unmatched to any gene: 10. CDR3 amino acids: CSARDLGRDYNNEQFF. The CDR3 DNA reads as TGCAGTGCTAGAGATCTCGGCAGGGACTACAACAATGAGCAGTTCTTC.

This clonotype was detected ten times or more. The chain links TRBV20-1 to TRBJ2-1, with D perhaps TRBD1 (5 bases). Germline V gives CDR1 DFQATT, CDR2 SNEGSKA (reference sequence). V was trimmed by 3 bases and J by 5 bases, leaving 11 bases between them. The CDR3 length is 13 residues. This CDR3 reads CSASGGANNEQFF. In DNA, the CDR3 is TGCAGTGCTAGCGGTGGGGCGAACAATGAGCAGTTCTTC.

In this sample, this clonotype turned up a few times. The chain uses TRBV4-1 and TRBJ2-7, with D possibly TRBD2 on 7 matching bases. V was clipped by 5 bases and J by 2 bases, with 19 bases between them. The CDR3 has 16 residues. The germline V gene has CDR1 MGHRA and CDR2 YSYEKL. CDR3 sequence reads: CASSSYRGASPYEQYF. The CDR3 DNA reads TGCGCCAGCAGCTCGTATCGGGGGGCTTCTCCCTACGAGCAGTACTTC.

In this sample, this clonotype turned up a few times. The chain uses TRBV6-1 and TRBJ1-1; the match to TRBD1 covers 9 bases. The trim removed 7 bases at V and 5 bases at J, leaving 8 bases unmatched. The V gene's germline CDR1 is MNHNS and CDR2 SASEGT. The CDR3 contains 14 residues. The CDR3 DNA reads TGTGCCAGCATCAGTGGACAGGGGAGGACTGAAGCTTTCTTT. It specifies CASISGQGRTEAFF.

The CDR3 is CSARDLIGYTF. The CDR3 DNA follows: TGCAGTGCTAGAGATCTTATTGGCTACACCTTC. The chain recombines TRBV20-1 with TRBJ1-2; D is unresolved. With 0 bases removed from V and 7 bases from J, the gap between germline ends came to 6 bases. Per the germline V gene, CDR1 is DFQATT and CDR2 is SNEGSKA (reference sequence). The CDR3 sequence is 11 residues long.

This rearrangement joins TRBV20-1 to TRBJ2-1; 14 bases agree with TRBD2. The CDR3 length is 14 residues. The germline V gene encodes CDR1 DFQATT and CDR2 SNEGSKA (reference sequence). V lost 6 bases, J lost 8 bases, and 6 bases stayed unmatched. The CDR3 protein is CSATRLAGGYEQFF. In DNA, the CDR3 is TGCAGTGCCACCCGACTAGCGGGAGGGTATGAGCAGTTCTTC.

This clonotype showed up many times. Written as DNA, the CDR3 is TGTGCCAGCAGCCAATCCGGGGGGGCCGCAGATACGCAGTATTTT. Residues: CASSQSGGAADTQYF. This chain links TRBV4-2 with TRBJ2-3; TRBD2 aligns across 8 bases. V lost 2 bases and J lost 4; bases outside the gene matches: 5. The CDR3 is 15 amino acids. CDR1 and CDR2 from the germline V gene are LGHNA and YNFKEQ.

The chain combines TRBV7-3 with TRBJ2-7; 9 bases map to TRBD2. The germline V gene encodes CDR1 SGHTA and CDR2 FQGTGA. This CDR3 region has 15 residues. The junction had 6 bases not matched to a gene; V was cut back by 2 bases and J by 4 bases. The CDR3 DNA reads as TGTGCCAGCAGCTTATCGGCTAGCGGGAAGTACGAGCAGTACTTC. This codes for CASSLSASGKYEQYF.

The gene calls are TRBV5-1 and TRBJ2-7; D not certain. Germline CDR1 and CDR2: SGHRS and YFSETQ. This CDR3 has 15 residues. Trimming left V 0 bases short and J 0 bases short, with 10 bases between. The DNA of the CDR3 is TGCGCCAGCAGCTTGGAGGCGCATAGCTCCTACGAGCAGTACTTC. Translated, it gives CASSLEAHSSYEQYF. Combining the CDR3 with reference TRBV5-1 and TRBJ2-7 gives the whole variable domain KAGVTQTPRYLIKTRGQQVTLSCSPISGHRSVSWYQQTPGQGLQFLFEYFSETQRNKGNFPGRFSGRQFSNSRSEMNVSTLELGDSALYLCASSLEAHSSYEQYFGPGTRLTVT.

This clonotype was seen a handful of times. The rearrangement joins TRBV6-1 to TRBJ2-5; 7 bases agree with TRBD1. The CDR3 is 14 amino acids. V gave up 6 bases and J gave up 4 bases; unmatched junction bases: 8. Germline V gene sequence: CDR1 MNHNS, CDR2 SASEGT. The DNA of the CDR3 is TGTGCCAGCAGCTTCATGACAGGGCGAGAGACCCAGTACTTC. It specifies CASSFMTGRETQYF.